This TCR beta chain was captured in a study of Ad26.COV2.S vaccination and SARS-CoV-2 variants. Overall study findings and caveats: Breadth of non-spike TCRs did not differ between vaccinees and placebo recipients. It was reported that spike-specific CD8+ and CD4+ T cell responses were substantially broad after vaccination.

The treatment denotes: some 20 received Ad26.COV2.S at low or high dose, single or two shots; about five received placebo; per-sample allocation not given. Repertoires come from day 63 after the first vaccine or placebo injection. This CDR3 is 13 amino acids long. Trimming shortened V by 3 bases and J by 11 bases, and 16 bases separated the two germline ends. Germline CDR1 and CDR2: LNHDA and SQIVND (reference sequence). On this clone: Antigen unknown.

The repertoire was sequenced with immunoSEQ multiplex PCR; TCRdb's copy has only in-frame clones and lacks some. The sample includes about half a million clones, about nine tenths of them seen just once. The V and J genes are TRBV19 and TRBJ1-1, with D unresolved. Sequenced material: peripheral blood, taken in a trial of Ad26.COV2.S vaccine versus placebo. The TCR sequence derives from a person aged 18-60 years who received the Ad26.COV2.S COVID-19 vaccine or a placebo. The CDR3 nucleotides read TGTGCCAGTAGTATGGGAACGGACGTAGAGGCTTTCTTT. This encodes CASSMGTDVEAFF.